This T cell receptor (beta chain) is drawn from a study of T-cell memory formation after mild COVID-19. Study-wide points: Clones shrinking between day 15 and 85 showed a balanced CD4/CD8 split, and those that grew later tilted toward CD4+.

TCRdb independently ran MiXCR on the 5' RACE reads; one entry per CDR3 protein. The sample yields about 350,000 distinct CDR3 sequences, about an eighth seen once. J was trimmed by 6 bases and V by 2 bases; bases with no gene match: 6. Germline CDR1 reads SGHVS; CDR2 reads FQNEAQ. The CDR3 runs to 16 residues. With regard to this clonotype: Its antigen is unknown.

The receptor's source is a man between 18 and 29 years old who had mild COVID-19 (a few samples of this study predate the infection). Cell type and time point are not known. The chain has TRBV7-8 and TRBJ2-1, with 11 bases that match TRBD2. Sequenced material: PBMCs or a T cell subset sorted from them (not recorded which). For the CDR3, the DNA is TGTGCCAGCAGCTTAATACTAGCGGGGGCCTTCAATGAGCAGTTCTTC. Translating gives CASSLILAGAFNEQFF.